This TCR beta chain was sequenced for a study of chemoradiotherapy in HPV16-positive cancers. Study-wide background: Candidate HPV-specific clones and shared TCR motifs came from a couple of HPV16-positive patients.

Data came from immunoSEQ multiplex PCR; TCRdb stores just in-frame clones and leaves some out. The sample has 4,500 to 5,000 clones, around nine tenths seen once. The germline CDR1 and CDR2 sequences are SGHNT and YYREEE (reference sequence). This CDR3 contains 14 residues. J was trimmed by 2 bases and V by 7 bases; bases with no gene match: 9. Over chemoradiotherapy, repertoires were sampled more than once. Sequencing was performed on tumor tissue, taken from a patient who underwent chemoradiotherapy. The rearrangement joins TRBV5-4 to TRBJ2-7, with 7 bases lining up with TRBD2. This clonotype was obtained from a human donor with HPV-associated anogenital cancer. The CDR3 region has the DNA TGTGCCAGCTCTGAAGACGGGGGGACCTACGAGCAGTACTTC. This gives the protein CASSEDGGTYEQYF.